This is a list of T cell receptor beta chains from one sample in a study of TIL therapy for anti-PD-1-resistant metastatic lung cancer. Profiled with immunoSEQ multiplex PCR; TCRdb holds only in-frame clones, not every one. The top ten hold around 1.9% of the sample, which has tens of thousands of clones, more than 60% seen once. Source: blood, taken at baseline. The receptors originated from a person between 30 and 80 years old with non-small cell lung cancer. CDR3s include the opening cysteine and the closing phenylalanine or tryptophan. The D gene is left open where the match is weak. Expanded clones get a size class; other rows say once, few or many, or leave the size out.

abundance: NA; j_gene: TRBJ2-5; d_gene: NA; v_gene: TRBV7-9; CDR3aa: CASSRGQGKREETQYF; CDR3nt: TGTGCCAGCAGCCGGGGGCAGGGAAAAAGGGAAGAGACCCAGTACTTC
abundance: NA; j_gene: TRBJ2-5; d_gene: NA; v_gene: TRBV11-2; CDR3aa: CASSLPLNQETQYF; CDR3nt: TGTGCCAGCAGCTTGCCCCTTAACCAAGAGACCCAGTACTTC
abundance: NA; j_gene: TRBJ2-7; d_gene: TRBD2; v_gene: TRBV4-2; CDR3aa: CASSLFGGSEQYF; CDR3nt: TGTGCCAGCAGCTTGTTCGGGGGGAGCGAGCAGTACTTC
abundance: once; j_gene: TRBJ2-7; d_gene: TRBD1; v_gene: TRBV4-3; CDR3aa: CASSPGTVLYEQYF; CDR3nt: TGCGCCAGCAGCCCTGGGACAGTGTTATACGAGCAGTACTTC
abundance: NA; j_gene: TRBJ2-2; d_gene: TRBD2; v_gene: TRBV5-4; CDR3aa: CASSDLAGRNTGELFF; CDR3nt: TGTGCCAGCAGCGATCTAGCGGGGCGGAACACCGGGGAGCTGTTTTTT
abundance: NA; j_gene: TRBJ2-7; d_gene: NA; v_gene: TRBV29-1; CDR3aa: CSVAVTGDSYEQYF; CDR3nt: TGCAGCGTTGCGGTGACAGGAGACTCCTACGAGCAGTACTTC
abundance: NA; j_gene: TRBJ2-5; d_gene: TRBD1; v_gene: TRBV13; CDR3aa: CASSSAGTGRKTQYF; CDR3nt: TGTGCCAGCAGCTCCGCAGGGACAGGGAGGAAGACCCAGTACTTC
abundance: NA; j_gene: TRBJ1-6; d_gene: TRBD1; v_gene: TRBV11-3; CDR3aa: CASSLDRGNSPLHF; CDR3nt: TGTGCCAGCAGCTTAGACAGGGGGAATTCACCCCTCCACTTT
abundance: NA; j_gene: TRBJ2-7; d_gene: TRBD1; v_gene: TRBV11-3; CDR3aa: CASSLGQAYSYEQYF; CDR3nt: TGTGCCAGCAGCCTCGGACAGGCCTACTCCTACGAGCAGTACTTC
abundance: few; j_gene: TRBJ1-5; d_gene: NA; v_gene: TRBV6-5; CDR3aa: CATNQGMGQPQHF; CDR3nt: TGTGCCACCAACCAGGGTATGGGTCAGCCCCAGCATTTT